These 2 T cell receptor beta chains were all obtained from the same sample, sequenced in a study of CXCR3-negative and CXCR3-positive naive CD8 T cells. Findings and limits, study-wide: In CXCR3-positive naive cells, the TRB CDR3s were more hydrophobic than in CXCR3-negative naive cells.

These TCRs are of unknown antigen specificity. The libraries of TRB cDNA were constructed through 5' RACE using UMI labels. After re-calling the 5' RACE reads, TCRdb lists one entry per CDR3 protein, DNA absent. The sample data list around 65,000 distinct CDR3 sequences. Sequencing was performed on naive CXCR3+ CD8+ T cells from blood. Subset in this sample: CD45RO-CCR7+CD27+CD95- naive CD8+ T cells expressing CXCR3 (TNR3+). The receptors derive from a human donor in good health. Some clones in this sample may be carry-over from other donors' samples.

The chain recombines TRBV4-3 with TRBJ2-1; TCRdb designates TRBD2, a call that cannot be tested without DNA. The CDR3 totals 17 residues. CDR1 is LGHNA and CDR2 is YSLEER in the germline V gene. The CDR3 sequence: CASSQGLAGASYNEQFF.

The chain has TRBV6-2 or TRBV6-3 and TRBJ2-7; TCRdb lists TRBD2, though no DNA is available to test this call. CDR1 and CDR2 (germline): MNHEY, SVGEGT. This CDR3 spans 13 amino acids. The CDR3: CASRSLEGYEQYF.